The T cell receptor (beta chain) under discussion was sequenced for a study of blood T cell repertoires in COVID-19. Study details: Donors in the United States, Italy and Spain gave samples during acute or convalescent COVID-19.

Per the original data handling: From reference gene primer amplification, estimates of nucleated cell counts were derived. The table came from immunoSEQ multiplex PCR; TCRdb's copy has only in-frame clones and leaves some out. V, J and clone size were drawn from that table, and D and trimming were deduced from the DNA. The table includes about 81,000 clones, almost 85% detected once. This CDR3 region has 15 residues. CDR1 is KGHSH and CDR2 is LQKENI in the germline V gene. Trimming cost V 3 bases and J 0 bases; bases outside gene matches: 1. The chain combines TRBV18 with TRBJ2-2; 7 bases map to TRBD1. Sequenced material: peripheral blood. The origin of this receptor is a human donor in a cohort sampled during active COVID-19. CDR3 in amino acids: CASSPTGTNTGELFF. The CDR3 DNA is TGTGCCAGCTCACCGACAGGGACGAACACCGGGGAGCTGTTTTTT.